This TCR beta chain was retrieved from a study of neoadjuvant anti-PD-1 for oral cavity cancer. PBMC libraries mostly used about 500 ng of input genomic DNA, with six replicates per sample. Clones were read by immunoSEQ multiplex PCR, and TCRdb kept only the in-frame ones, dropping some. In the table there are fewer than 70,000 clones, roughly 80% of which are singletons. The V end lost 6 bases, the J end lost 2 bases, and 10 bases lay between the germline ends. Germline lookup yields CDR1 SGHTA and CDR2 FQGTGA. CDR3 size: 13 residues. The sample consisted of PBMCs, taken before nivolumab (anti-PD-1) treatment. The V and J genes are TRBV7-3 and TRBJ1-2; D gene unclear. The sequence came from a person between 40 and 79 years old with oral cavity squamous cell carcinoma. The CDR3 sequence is CASSLDGNYGYTF. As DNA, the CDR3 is TGTGCCAGCAGTCTCGACGGAAACTATGGCTACACCTTC.